A single sample gave rise to the 10 T cell receptor beta chains below, sequenced in a study of radiation and T cells in renal cell carcinoma (dated by TCRdb to about 2020). The sample's time point label, decoded: blood 2 weeks post-SBRT. The treatment or condition label on this specimen signifies: 15 Gy SBRT to primary tumor, nephrectomy 4 weeks later. Library prep was done by the immunoSEQ multiplex PCR assay. Sourced from immuneACCESS, this table was stored by TCRdb with only in-frame sequences that have V and J called. A share of the clones is absent; for the studies checked, an unresolved V gene accounts for under half, and the remainder has no known explanation. This sample holds fewer than 55,000 clones; roughly 80% were observed only once. The ten largest clones capture around 29% of the sample. The starting material was blood, obtained from a patient whose treatment included radiotherapy and nephrectomy. The receptors shown here come from a woman aged 70-85 years with renal cell carcinoma.

The rearrangement joins TRBV6-1 to TRBJ2-3, with 7 bases that match TRBD2. This CDR3 contains 15 residues. The V gene end was trimmed by 2 bases and the J gene end by 3 bases; junction bases not matched to a gene: 5. The germline gives CDR1 MNHNS, CDR2 SASEGT. CDR3 region: CASSERERETDTQYF. The DNA for the CDR3 is TGTGCCAGCAGTGAACGGGAGCGGGAAACAGATACGCAGTATTTT.

The chain carries TRBV9 and TRBJ2-5; maybe TRBD2 (6 bases). The CDR3 covers 15 residues. Trimming took 4 bases from V and 5 from J, leaving 18 bases between them. Germline CDR1 and CDR2: SGDLS and YYNGEE. CDR3: CASSPNPGRGETQYF. The CDR3 coding sequence is TGTGCCAGCAGCCCTAACCCGGGACGGGGGGAGACCCAGTACTTC. The variable domain in full, with the rest retrieved from reference TRBV9 and TRBJ2-5, is DSGVTQTPKHLITATGQRVTLRCSPRSGDLSVYWYQQSLDQGLQFLIQYYNGEERAKGNILERFSAQQFPDLHSELNLSSLELGDSALYFCASSPNPGRGETQYFGPGTRLLVL.

In this sample, this clone turned up a few times. The rearrangement uses TRBV9 and TRBJ2-7, with D possibly being TRBD1 (6 bases). This CDR3 spans 15 amino acids. The V end was cut by 0 bases, the J end by 1 base, with 11 bases between. Germline V CDR1 and CDR2: SGDLS, YYNGEE. For the CDR3, the DNA is TGTGCCAGCAGCGTAGATGCAGGGGAGTCCTACGAGCAGTACTTC. As protein: CASSVDAGESYEQYF.

The gene calls are TRBV18 and TRBJ1-2; no clear D gene. The CDR3 contains 17 residues. Trimming pared 1 base from V and 1 base from J, leaving 16 bases between. Germline V lookup: CDR1 KGHSH, CDR2 LQKENI. Here the CDR3 reads CASSPLGGRWDNYGYTF. The CDR3 bases are TGTGCCAGCTCACCACTGGGCGGGAGATGGGATAACTATGGCTACACCTTC. Supplemented by reference TRBV18 and TRBJ1-2, the full variable domain reads NAGVMQNPRHLVRRRGQEARLRCSPMKGHSHVYWYRQLPEEGLKFMVYLQKENIIDESGMPKERFSAEFPKEGPSILRIQQVVRGDSAAYFCASSPLGGRWDNYGYTFGSGTRLTVV.

This clone has just a few counts. The rearrangement uses TRBV9 and TRBJ2-3; the match to TRBD2 covers 12 bases. V trimming: 2 bases; J trimming: 5 bases; junction bases outside the gene matches: 6. This CDR3 has 16 amino acids. Looked up from germline, CDR1 is SGDLS and CDR2 is YYNGEE. The CDR3 region is CASSVLTSGGRDTQYF. The CDR3 DNA follows: TGTGCCAGCAGCGTCCTTACTAGCGGGGGGCGAGATACGCAGTATTTT. Full variable domain (rest looked up from reference TRBV9 and TRBJ2-3): DSGVTQTPKHLITATGQRVTLRCSPRSGDLSVYWYQQSLDQGLQFLIQYYNGEERAKGNILERFSAQQFPDLHSELNLSSLELGDSALYFCASSVLTSGGRDTQYFGPGTRLTVL.

The chain combines TRBV7-9 with TRBJ2-6, with D unclear. Germline-derived CDR1 and CDR2 are SEHNR and FQNEAQ (reference sequence). V lost 1 base and J 0 bases, leaving 13 bases between the germline ends. This CDR3 has 18 residues. CDR3 loop: CASSLGKAASSGANVLTF. The CDR3 DNA sequence: TGTGCCAGCAGCTTAGGAAAGGCGGCGAGCTCTGGGGCCAACGTCCTGACTTTC. Full variable domain (outside the CDR3, taken from reference TRBV7-9 and TRBJ2-6): DTGVSQNPRHKITKRGQNVTFRCDPISEHNRLYWYRQTLGQGPEFLTYFQNEAQLEKSRLLSDRFSAERPKGSFSTLEIQRTEQGDSAMYLCASSLGKAASSGANVLTFGAGSRLTVL.

In its sample, this clone was seen a few times. V is TRBV4-1 and J is TRBJ1-5; no definite D call. In germline, CDR1 is MGHRA, CDR2 YSYEKL. This CDR3 region has 17 residues. The ends were cut back, 2 bases at V and 0 bases at J, with 14 bases in the middle. CDR3 region: CASSQINLIDSNQPQHF. The CDR3 DNA is TGCGCCAGCAGCCAAATCAACCTGATAGATAGCAATCAGCCCCAGCATTTT.

The rearrangement links TRBV5-1 to TRBJ2-1; 11 bases map to TRBD1. The CDR3 is made up of 16 amino acids. Trimming took 4 bases from V and 0 from J; bases not matched to a gene: 3. Germline CDR1 is SGHRS and CDR2 is YFSETQ. The CDR3 nucleotides are TGCGCCAGCAGCCCTGGACAGGGGGCCTCCTACAATGAGCAGTTCTTC. Protein: CASSPGQGASYNEQFF.

The J gene is TRBJ2-4, the V gene TRBV15; TRBD2 might be the D (7 bases). CDR1 and CDR2 (germline): LNHNV, YYDKDF (reference sequence). This CDR3 is 14 amino acids long. Trimming cost V 8 bases and J 5 bases, with 16 bases left between them. Here the CDR3 reads CATSRGGGQNIQYF. The CDR3 DNA is TGTGCCACCTCTCGGGGAGGGGGGCAAAACATTCAGTACTTC.

The chain combines TRBV19 with TRBJ2-1; tentatively, D is TRBD1 or TRBD2 (6 bases each). CDR3 length: 18 amino acids. CDR1 is LNHDA, CDR2 SQIVND, per germline (reference sequence). Trimming cost V 6 bases and J 6 bases, with 27 bases left between them. CDR3 coding DNA: TGTGCCAGTAGCCCCGGGGGCTTGGGGTATGGTGGCATCAATGAGCAGTTCTTC. It encodes CASSPGGLGYGGINEQFF.